This passage covers 20 T cell receptor beta chains from one sample sequenced in a study of T cell responses to AZD1222 COVID-19 vaccine. The assay was immunoSEQ multiplex PCR, and TCRdb's table has in-frame clones only and misses some. The sample consists of roughly 120,000 clones, roughly 84% of them appearing once. Sequenced material: peripheral blood, taken 28 days after the second AZD1222 dose. The receptors derive from an adult who received the AZD1222 COVID-19 vaccine.

The chain combines TRBV24-1 with TRBJ2-3; the D gene is possibly TRBD2 (6 bases). This CDR3 has 14 residues. Trimming shortened V by 7 bases and J by 6 bases, and 16 bases separated the two germline ends. Germline V gives CDR1 KGHDR, CDR2 SFDVKD. Written as DNA, the CDR3 is TGTGCCACCAGCAGGCCGCTTGGGGGGGATACGCAGTATTTT. It is translated as CATSRPLGGDTQYF.

This clone was counted a few times. The V call is TRBV9, the J call TRBJ1-1; D is ambiguous. This CDR3 contains 14 residues. Germline CDR1 SGDLS, CDR2 YYNGEE. The V and J ends lost 3 bases and 1 base respectively, with 10 bases between them. This CDR3 is CASSEKVGNTEAFF. CDR3 coding DNA: TGTGCCAGCAGCGAGAAGGTGGGGAACACTGAAGCTTTCTTT.

The chain carries TRBV19 and TRBJ2-1; 8 bases are shared with TRBD1. The CDR3 is 15 amino acids. V was clipped by 6 bases and J by 1 base; unmatched bases: 5. The germline V gene has CDR1 LNHDA and CDR2 SQIVND (reference sequence). The CDR3 region has the DNA TGTGCCAGTAGCAGACAGGGGTTTTCCTACAATGAGCAGTTCTTC. Translated: CASSRQGFSYNEQFF.

The chain has TRBV7-3 and TRBJ1-5; weak D call: TRBD1 (5 bases). From germline, CDR1 is SGHTA and CDR2 FQGTGA. This CDR3 region has 15 residues. V dropped 0 bases and J dropped 7 bases, with 13 bases sitting between them. The DNA for the CDR3 is TGTGCCAGCAGCTTAACGGCGGGGGGTGGCCAGCCCCAGCATTTT. It translates to CASSLTAGGGQPQHF.

The chain is built from TRBV15 and TRBJ2-5; a possible D gene is TRBD2 (6 bases). The V end was cut by 5 bases, the J end by 5 bases, with 18 bases between. This CDR3 has 15 residues. Germline values: CDR1 LNHNV, CDR2 YYDKDF (reference sequence). The chain's CDR3 is CATSRGSGGGETQYF. The CDR3 coding sequence is TGTGCCACCAGCCGGGGGAGTGGGGGTGGCGAGACCCAGTACTTC.

J is TRBJ1-6 and V is TRBV2, with D maybe TRBD1 (5 bases). The germline V gene has CDR1 SNHLY and CDR2 FYNNEI. The V end was cut by 6 bases, the J end by 7 bases, with 13 bases between. This CDR3 comprises 14 residues. The DNA for the CDR3 is TGTGCCAGCAGGTGGGGGGACGGGAATTCACCCCTCCACTTT. As protein: CASRWGDGNSPLHF.

The chain has TRBV7-2 and TRBJ1-1; D perhaps matches TRBD1 (6 bases). Germline lookup yields CDR1 SGHTA and CDR2 FQGNSA. The length of the CDR3 is 15 residues. Trimming took 8 bases from V and 0 from J, leaving 16 bases between them. This chain's CDR3 is CASGAPGAMNTEAFF. CDR3 DNA: TGTGCCAGCGGTGCGCCAGGGGCAATGAACACTGAAGCTTTCTTT.

The CDR3 sequence: CASSRDNSYNSPLHF. DNA of the CDR3: TGTGCCAGCAGCCGGGACAACTCCTATAATTCACCCCTCCACTTT. V is TRBV7-2 and J is TRBJ1-6; tentatively, D is TRBD1 (6 bases). Germline V gives CDR1 SGHTA, CDR2 FQGNSA. This CDR3 comprises 15 residues. V lost 5 bases and J 0 bases, leaving 8 bases between the germline ends. Full variable domain (rest looked up from reference TRBV7-2 and TRBJ1-6): GAGVSQSPSNKVTEKGKDVELRCDPISGHTALYWYRQSLGQGLEFLIYFQGNSAPDKSGLPSDRFSAERTGGSVSTLTIQRTQQEDSAVYLCASSRDNSYNSPLHFGNGTRLTVT.

V gene TRBV27 combines with J gene TRBJ2-7; D is unresolved. This CDR3 region has 13 residues. CDR1 MNHEY and CDR2 SMNVEV come from the germline V gene (reference sequence). V gave up 4 bases and J gave up 5 bases, with 12 bases separating them. This chain's CDR3 is CASSYGPYDEQYF. DNA of the CDR3: TGTGCCAGCAGTTATGGACCGTACGACGAGCAGTACTTC.

CDR3 in DNA: TGTGCCAGCAGCGACTGGACTAGCGGGGGCTCAGATACGCAGTATTTT. Translation: CASSDWTSGGSDTQYF. The rearrangement links TRBV7-8 to TRBJ2-3; 13 nucleotides align to TRBD2. V gave up 5 bases and J gave up 4 bases; unmatched junction bases: 6. In germline, CDR1 is SGHVS, CDR2 FQNEAQ. This CDR3 is built from 16 residues.

The chain couples TRBV2 to TRBJ2-3; TRBD2 might be the D (6 bases). Germline CDR1 reads SNHLY; CDR2 reads FYNNEI. This CDR3 is 14 amino acids long. The V end lost 8 bases, the J end lost 0 bases, and 12 bases lay between the germline ends. This CDR3 reads CASFVAVSTDTQYF. The CDR3, as DNA: TGTGCCAGCTTCGTAGCGGTTAGCACAGATACGCAGTATTTT.

This clone appeared a few times. The chain couples TRBV14 to TRBJ2-3; 10 bases line up with TRBD2. V shed 4 bases and J 3 bases; nucleotides not matched to a gene: 16. This CDR3 spans 19 amino acids. Per germline, CDR1 SGHDN and CDR2 FVKESK. The CDR3 DNA is TGTGCCAGCAGCCGGGGGAGTCTAGCGGGGGTCATCGGGACAGATACGCAGTATTTT. It yields the protein CASSRGSLAGVIGTDTQYF.

The gene calls are TRBV5-8 and TRBJ1-5; 9 nucleotides agree with TRBD1. Germline V lookup: CDR1 SGHTS, CDR2 YDEGEE. V dropped 3 bases and J dropped 0; count of bases not matched to a gene: 13. The CDR3 sequence is 19 residues long. CDR3 sequence: CASSWTTGGEVGSNQPQHF. CDR3 bases: TGTGCCAGCAGCTGGACTACAGGGGGCGAGGTGGGTAGCAATCAGCCCCAGCATTTT.

This chain joins TRBV28 and TRBJ1-5; D gene ambiguous. The CDR3 sequence is 12 residues long. Per the germline V gene, CDR1 is MDHEN and CDR2 is SYDVKM. V lost 5 bases and J 4 bases, leaving 6 bases between the germline ends. The CDR3 protein is CASSRPNQPQHF. The CDR3 region has the DNA TGTGCCAGCAGTCGGCCGAATCAGCCCCAGCATTTT.

The chain is built from TRBV5-4 and TRBJ2-3, with D perhaps TRBD1 (6 bases). The CDR3 length is 14 residues. V gave up 4 bases and J gave up 2 bases, with 11 bases separating them. Germline V gene lookup returns CDR1 SGHNT and CDR2 YYREEE (reference sequence). CDR3 sequence: CASSGGLATDTQYF. The CDR3, as DNA: TGTGCCAGCAGCGGGGGCTTGGCCACAGATACGCAGTATTTT.

The chain is built from TRBV19 and TRBJ1-2, with 8 bases fitting TRBD1. Losses at the gene ends were 7 bases for V and 8 bases for J; bases not matched to a gene: 12. The CDR3 contains 14 residues. CDR1 and CDR2 (germline): LNHDA, SQIVND (reference sequence). CDR3 loop: CASIDRQGAEGYTF. As DNA, the CDR3 is TGTGCCAGTATTGATCGGCAGGGGGCGGAGGGCTACACCTTC.

V gene TRBV27 combines with J gene TRBJ2-7; TRBD1 is a possible D gene (5 bases). The CDR3 sequence is 16 residues long. CDR1 and CDR2 (germline): MNHEY, SMNVEV (reference sequence). V was clipped by 0 bases and J by 2 bases, with 14 bases between them. CDR3 in amino acids: CASSLSLGHRTYEQYF. In DNA, the CDR3 is TGTGCCAGCAGTTTATCGTTAGGCCACAGGACCTACGAGCAGTACTTC.

This rearrangement joins TRBV3-1 (or the pseudogene TRBV3-2) to TRBJ2-7; 9 nucleotides align to TRBD2. This CDR3 contains 16 residues. Germline V gene data show CDR1 as LGHDT and CDR2 as YNNKEL (reference sequence). The junction had 7 bases not matched to a gene; V was cut back by 1 base and J by 3 bases. CDR3 region: CASSQARTSDNYEQYF. CDR3 DNA: TGTGCCAGCAGCCAAGCCCGGACTAGCGATAACTACGAGCAGTACTTC.

The V gene is TRBV28, the J gene TRBJ2-2, with 7 bases fitting TRBD1. The CDR3 contains 15 residues. CDR1 is MDHEN, CDR2 SYDVKM, per germline. V shed 6 bases, J shed 4 bases, and the junction held 8 bases outside the gene matches. The CDR3 nucleotides are TGTGCCAGCAGACCTCCCGACAGGGCCACCGGGGAGCTGTTTTTT. Residues: CASRPPDRATGELFF. The entire variable domain, with the rest obtained from reference TRBV28 and TRBJ2-2, is as follows: DVKVTQSSRYLVKRTGEKVFLECVQDMDHENMFWYRQDPGLGLRLIYFSYDVKMKEKGDIPEGYSVSREKKERFSLILESASTNQTSMYLCASRPPDRATGELFFGEGSRLTVL.

This clone was seen a single time. This chain uses TRBV11-1 with TRBJ1-6; unclear D gene. Deletions cut 3 bases from V and 5 bases from J, with 5 bases between. Germline CDR1 SGHAT, CDR2 FQDESV (reference sequence). This CDR3 is 13 amino acids long. The CDR3 DNA sequence: TGTGCCAGCAGCTTCGATAATAATTCACCCCTCCACTTT. This gives the protein CASSFDNNSPLHF.